A selection of T cell receptor beta chains follows, all from one sample in a study of shared clonotypes between healthy human individuals. The assay was immunoSEQ multiplex PCR, and TCRdb's table has in-frame clones only and misses some. Here the sample spans about 490,000 clones, around 78% being singletons. The specimen sequenced was PBMCs. These receptor sequences come from a woman in her 40s in good health. Some clones in this sample may be carry-over from other donors' samples. Both conserved end residues are part of each CDR3. Each record gives: CDR3 length, clone size, J gene, V gene, D gene, CDR3 DNA, CDR3 protein. A D gene is named only where the DNA matches it firmly. Size tells how often a clone was seen (once, few, many) or the class of an expanded clone, and some rows leave it out.

len: 16; abundance: few; j_gene: TRBJ1-2; v_gene: TRBV4-3; d_gene: -; CDR3nt: TGCGCCAGCAGCCAAGGGGACCGAAATACTAACTATGGCTACACCTTC; CDR3aa: CASSQGDRNTNYGYTF
len: 14; abundance: -; j_gene: TRBJ2-1; v_gene: TRBV11-2; d_gene: -; CDR3nt: TGTGCCAGCAGCTCTCCGCCAGCGTACGATGAGCAGTTCTTC; CDR3aa: CASSSPPAYDEQFF
len: 15; abundance: once; j_gene: TRBJ1-3; v_gene: TRBV10-3; d_gene: -; CDR3nt: TGTGCCATCAGTGAGTCGTTGGGGGCGGGAAACACCATATATTTT; CDR3aa: CAISESLGAGNTIYF
len: 11; abundance: -; j_gene: TRBJ1-1; v_gene: TRBV21-1; d_gene: -; CDR3nt: TGTGCCAGCAGCAAAGTCACCGAAGCTTTCTTT; CDR3aa: CASSKVTEAFF
len: 20; abundance: -; j_gene: TRBJ2-1; v_gene: TRBV2; d_gene: TRBD2; CDR3nt: TGTGCCAGCAGACCCGCCAGGGCGGGAGGGCGCTTTGGTGGATACAATGAGCAGTTCTTC; CDR3aa: CASRPARAGGRFGGYNEQFF
len: 12; abundance: few; j_gene: TRBJ1-1; v_gene: TRBV30; d_gene: -; CDR3nt: TGTGCCTGGAGAGCCTGGAACACTGAAGCTTTCTTT; CDR3aa: CAWRAWNTEAFF
len: 13; abundance: -; j_gene: TRBJ2-1; v_gene: TRBV6-1; d_gene: -; CDR3nt: TGTGCCAGCAGTAGGACAGCTAACAATGAGCAGTTCTTC; CDR3aa: CASSRTANNEQFF
len: 12; abundance: few; j_gene: TRBJ2-2; v_gene: TRBV28; d_gene: -; CDR3nt: TGTGCCAGCAGTTTACATTTCGGGGAGCTGTTTTTT; CDR3aa: CASSLHFGELFF
len: 14; abundance: once; j_gene: TRBJ2-1; v_gene: TRBV10-2; d_gene: TRBD1; CDR3nt: TGCGCCAGTTTAACAGGGGATCGGTACAATGAGCAGTTCTTC; CDR3aa: CASLTGDRYNEQFF
len: 15; abundance: few; j_gene: TRBJ1-1; v_gene: TRBV6-6; d_gene: -; CDR3nt: TGTGCCAGCACTGAGGGCGGCAGGGGGAACACTGAAGCTTTCTTT; CDR3aa: CASTEGGRGNTEAFF
len: 13; abundance: -; j_gene: TRBJ2-1; v_gene: TRBV11-2; d_gene: -; CDR3nt: TGTGCCAGCAGCCCTGGGGCTAACAATGAGCAGTTCTTC; CDR3aa: CASSPGANNEQFF
len: 13; abundance: once; j_gene: TRBJ1-1; v_gene: TRBV10-3; d_gene: TRBD1; CDR3nt: TGTGCCATCTCTCAGGGGGAAGGAACTGAAGCTTTCTTT; CDR3aa: CAISQGEGTEAFF
len: 16; abundance: -; j_gene: TRBJ2-5; v_gene: TRBV19; d_gene: TRBD2; CDR3nt: TGTGCCAGTAGTATAGCGGGGGGATCGTTTGGAGAGACCCAGTACTTC; CDR3aa: CASSIAGGSFGETQYF
len: 13; abundance: -; j_gene: TRBJ2-7; v_gene: TRBV28; d_gene: -; CDR3nt: TGTGCCAGCGCCGTGGGTACCTCCTACGAGCAGTACTTC; CDR3aa: CASAVGTSYEQYF
len: 20; abundance: -; j_gene: TRBJ2-2; v_gene: TRBV4-3; d_gene: TRBD1; CDR3nt: TGCGCCAGCAGCCAAGTCGGTCCTTCATGGGACAGGTCGAACACCGGGGAGCTGTTTTTT; CDR3aa: CASSQVGPSWDRSNTGELFF
len: 12; abundance: few; j_gene: TRBJ1-5; v_gene: TRBV7-9; d_gene: -; CDR3nt: TGTGCCAGCAGCTTAGCTAGCCAGCCCCAGCATTTT; CDR3aa: CASSLASQPQHF
len: 16; abundance: once; j_gene: TRBJ2-7; v_gene: TRBV4-2; d_gene: TRBD1; CDR3nt: TGTGCCAGCAGCCAAGGACCGGGACAGGGGAACCACGAGCAGTACTTC; CDR3aa: CASSQGPGQGNHEQYF
len: 16; abundance: -; j_gene: TRBJ2-3; v_gene: TRBV7-2; d_gene: TRBD2; CDR3nt: TGTGCCAGCAGCGCACGACTAGCGGCTAGCACAGATACGCAGTATTTT; CDR3aa: CASSARLAASTDTQYF
len: 13; abundance: -; j_gene: TRBJ2-2; v_gene: TRBV2; d_gene: -; CDR3nt: TGTGCCAGCAGTGAATTGGGGCCCGGGGAGCTGTTTTTT; CDR3aa: CASSELGPGELFF
len: 15; abundance: -; j_gene: TRBJ1-2; v_gene: TRBV10-2; d_gene: -; CDR3nt: TGCGCCAGCAGTGAAGGTCGGGGGAGGTATAGTGGCTACACCTTC; CDR3aa: CASSEGRGRYSGYTF
len: 17; abundance: -; j_gene: TRBJ2-5; v_gene: TRBV7-8; d_gene: TRBD2; CDR3nt: TGTGCCAGCAGCCGCCTGGGACTAGCGGGATCGGAAGAGACCCAGTACTTC; CDR3aa: CASSRLGLAGSEETQYF
len: 16; abundance: few; j_gene: TRBJ2-7; v_gene: TRBV7-2; d_gene: -; CDR3nt: TGTGCCAGCAGCTTAGGGGTACAGATGCCTCCCTACGAGCAGTACTTC; CDR3aa: CASSLGVQMPPYEQYF
len: 17; abundance: -; j_gene: TRBJ1-1; v_gene: TRBV28; d_gene: -; CDR3nt: TGTGCCAGCAGTTCGGTAGGGCCATCCAGACCTTTCGGGCAAGCTTTCTTT; CDR3aa: CASSSVGPSRPFGQAFF
len: 15; abundance: -; j_gene: TRBJ2-7; v_gene: TRBV4-3; d_gene: TRBD1; CDR3nt: TGCGCCAGCAGCCAGGCGACAGGGGCCTCCTACGAGCAGTACTTC; CDR3aa: CASSQATGASYEQYF
len: 13; abundance: -; j_gene: TRBJ2-4; v_gene: TRBV7-8; d_gene: -; CDR3nt: TGTGCCAGCAGCTCAAGGGATTGGGACATTCAGTACTTC; CDR3aa: CASSSRDWDIQYF
len: 17; abundance: -; j_gene: TRBJ1-5; v_gene: TRBV19; d_gene: -; CDR3nt: TGTGCCAGTAGTATAGGGGTGTCAGGGGACTACAATCAGCCCCAGCATTTT; CDR3aa: CASSIGVSGDYNQPQHF